The TCR beta chain described here comes from a study of tumor and adjacent non-tumor tissue in lung cancer. At the level of the study: The patients, around 11 men and roughly 5 women, were roughly 30 to 80 with stage I to III disease.

A modified ARM-PCR protocol with three rounds of nested PCR amplified TCRbeta. TCRdb independently ran MiXCR on the multiplex PCR reads; one entry per CDR3 protein. In the table there are 200,000 or so distinct CDR3 sequences, 60% to 85% of which are singletons. No cell sorting was done before RNA was extracted from the tissue. On this clonotype: The germline gene is not matched at one end of the junction; a read error may be the cause.

Sequenced: lung tumor tissue. The source of this sequence is a man aged 55-75 years with non-small cell lung cancer.

The CDR3 region is CSFRAGGPGF. The CDR3 DNA reads TGCAGTTTTCGAGCGGGAGGGCCGGGTTTT. This chain joins TRBV20-1 and TRBJ2-3; 10 nucleotides match TRBD2. CDR1 DFQATT and CDR2 SNEGSKA come from the germline V gene (reference sequence). The CDR3 is 10 residues long.